A single sample is the source of the 5 T cell receptor beta chains below, sequenced in a study of T cells after posttransplantation cyclophosphamide. Only in-frame clones appear in the TCRdb table, and some are missing; sequencing was by immunoSEQ multiplex PCR. Found here are over 15,000 clones, roughly 80% of them singletons; the top ten hold about 9.1%. Sequenced sample: memory CD4+ T cells sorted from blood. The source is a young man in good health and a related stem cell transplant donor.

The chain carries TRBV5-1 and TRBJ2-7, with 8 nucleotides matching TRBD1. The V gene's germline CDR1 is SGHRS and CDR2 YFSETQ. The V and J ends lost 2 bases and 2 bases, in that order; junction bases with no gene match: 3. The CDR3 has 14 residues. The CDR3 DNA sequence: TGCGCCAGCAGCTTCGCAGGGGGCCCCTACGAGCAGTACTTC. Its protein is CASSFAGGPYEQYF.

This clone was observed once. The chain recombines TRBV7-2 with TRBJ2-5, with D tentatively TRBD2 (6 bases). The germline V and J ends were trimmed by 5 bases and 5 bases, with 18 bases remaining between them. The germline gives CDR1 SGHTA, CDR2 FQGNSA. This CDR3 region has 15 residues. The CDR3 DNA reads TGTGCCAGCAGCCCCCCGGAGGGTTTCGGGGAGACCCAGTACTTC. Its translation: CASSPPEGFGETQYF. Drawing the rest from reference TRBV7-2 and TRBJ2-5, the complete variable domain is GAGVSQSPSNKVTEKGKDVELRCDPISGHTALYWYRQSLGQGLEFLIYFQGNSAPDKSGLPSDRFSAERTGGSVSTLTIQRTQQEDSAVYLCASSPPEGFGETQYFGPGTRLLVL.

The chain links TRBV11-2 to TRBJ2-4, with 9 bases that match TRBD1. CDR1 is SGHAT, CDR2 FQNNGV, per germline. V lost 5 bases to trimming and J lost 8 bases; unmatched junction nucleotides: 16. CDR3 size: 17 residues. The CDR3, as DNA: TGTGCCAGCAGCGCCCTGGGACAGGGTAAGGGTCGGGACATTCAGTACTTC. Its translation is CASSALGQGKGRDIQYF.

The rearrangement links TRBV27 to TRBJ2-6, with D possibly TRBD1 on 6 matching bases. Trimming took 5 bases from V and 9 from J, leaving 17 bases between them. The CDR3 is 15 amino acids. The germline V gene encodes CDR1 MNHEY and CDR2 SMNVEV (reference sequence). Here the CDR3 reads CASSRLRGFNNVLTF. In nucleotides, the CDR3 is TGTGCCAGCAGTCGACTCAGGGGCTTTAACAACGTCCTGACTTTC.

This clone is deemed medium-sized. This chain connects TRBV28 to TRBJ1-6; 9 bases line up with TRBD1. The CDR3 has 15 residues. V shed 8 bases and J 6 bases; nucleotides not matched to a gene: 8. Germline CDR1 is MDHEN and CDR2 is SYDVKM. The CDR3: CASSKGGQGNSPLHF. For the CDR3, the DNA is TGTGCCAGCTCTAAGGGGGGACAGGGTAATTCACCCCTCCACTTT.